This T cell receptor beta chain was sequenced during a study of OX40 agonist ivuxolimab in advanced cancers. In its sample, this clone was seen once. As yet, its antigen is unknown. This table comes from immunoSEQ multiplex PCR, and its TCRdb copy is limited to in-frame clones, with some not included. Of about 94,000 clones listed, roughly nine tenths are singletons. The CDR3 contains 14 residues. The V gene lost 2 bases and the J gene lost 2 bases, with 10 bases spanning the gap. CDR1 and CDR2 from the germline V gene are WSHSY and SAAADI. Findings of the study overall: In general, CD8+ T cells held more expanded clones than CD4+ did, on average.

The TCR originated in an adult with an advanced solid tumor such as melanoma, head and neck, liver or kidney cancer. The specimen was CD4+ or CD8+ T cells sorted from blood, collected in a trial of the OX40 agonist ivuxolimab. J is TRBJ2-7 and V is TRBV10-2, with D possibly being TRBD2 (6 bases). The CDR3 DNA reads TGCGCCAGCAGTGAGGACGGAGGGCCCTACGAGCAGTACTTC. This sequence encodes CASSEDGGPYEQYF.